Listed below are T cell receptor beta chains from one sample, sequenced in a study of memory CD4+ T cells and cytomegalovirus serostatus. Produced via immunoSEQ multiplex PCR; TCRdb's table is partial and in-frame only. The repertoire holds about 58,000 clones, with approximately 86% as singletons. Sequencing was done on a sample of memory CD4+ T cells from blood. The receptors originated from an adult in good health and CMV-seronegative. Some clones in this sample may be carry-over from other donors' samples. The CDR3 runs from the conserved cysteine through the conserved F or W. Each record gives: clone size, V gene, D gene, J gene, CDR3 DNA, CDR3 protein. A D gene is named only where the DNA matches it firmly. Size is stated for part of the rows, as once, few or many counts, or as a class when the clone is expanded.

>.|TRBV5-6|.|TRBJ1-6
TGTGCCAGCAGCTTGGGAGGTCCCAGCTCCTATAATTCACCCCTCCACTTT
CASSLGGPSSYNSPLHF
>.|TRBV5-4|.|TRBJ1-6
TGTGCCAGCAGCGCGGACGCCGGGCATTCACCCCTCCACTTT
CASSADAGHSPLHF
>many|TRBV4-1|.|TRBJ2-3
TGCGCCAGCAGCCAAGAAGCAAGTTCCGGGAGCGTGCGAGCAGATACGCAGTATTTT
CASSQEASSGSVRADTQYF
>few|TRBV4-1|.|TRBJ1-1
TGCGCCAGCAGAGGGGTTCTACGGAACACTGAAGCTTTCTTT
CASRGVLRNTEAFF
>.|TRBV4-2|.|TRBJ2-7
TGTGCCAGCAGCCCCCGCCAGGGATCCTACGAGCAGTACTTC
CASSPRQGSYEQYF
>once|TRBV19|TRBD2|TRBJ2-5
TGTGCCAGTAGTACCCGGACTAGCGGGTCACAAGAGACCCAGTACTTC
CASSTRTSGSQETQYF
>.|TRBV6-5|.|TRBJ2-3
TGTGCCAGCAGTCAGACAAAAGATACGCAGTATTTT
CASSQTKDTQYF
>.|TRBV30|TRBD1|TRBJ1-1
TGTGCCTGGACCGGGGGACAGGGGGGCCAGAACACTGAAGCTTTCTTT
CAWTGGQGGQNTEAFF
>.|TRBV30|.|TRBJ2-1
TGTGCCTGGATTGGCAGGGGCCCCTACAATGAGCAGTTCTTC
CAWIGRGPYNEQFF
>.|TRBV5-1|TRBD1|TRBJ1-1
TGCGCCAGCAGCGATACAGGGGGCACCAGTGAAGCTTTCTTT
CASSDTGGTSEAFF
>few|TRBV7-9|.|TRBJ2-1
TGTGCCAGCAGCTCGATAGGAGAGCAGTTCTTC
CASSSIGEQFF
>.|TRBV11-1|.|TRBJ2-3
TGTGCCAGCAGCTCACGGGGAGCGCAGTATTTT
CASSSRGAQYF
>.|TRBV7-9|.|TRBJ2-5
TGTGCCAGCAGCTTCAAGTGGGCTCAAGAGACCCAGTACTTC
CASSFKWAQETQYF
>.|TRBV6-5|.|TRBJ2-7
TGTGCCAGCAGTTACACCGGACGTAACTACGAGCAGTACTTC
CASSYTGRNYEQYF
>once|TRBV7-9|TRBD1|TRBJ1-5
TGTGCCAGCAGCTTGGGACAGGGCAATCAGCCCCAGCATTTT
CASSLGQGNQPQHF
>.|TRBV4-2|.|TRBJ2-6
TGTGCCAGCAGCCAGGGACACCTTCGCTCTGGGGCCAACGTCCTGACTTTC
CASSQGHLRSGANVLTF
>once|TRBV28|TRBD1|TRBJ1-2
TGTGCCAGCAGTTTGAACAGGGGAGGTTATGGCTACACCTTC
CASSLNRGGYGYTF
>.|TRBV6-6|.|TRBJ1-6
TGTGCCAGCTATTTTTCGGGGGTTAATTCACCCCTCCACTTT
CASYFSGVNSPLHF
>.|TRBV10-3|.|TRBJ2-7
TGTGCCATCGCCACAGGCACCTACGAGCAGTACTTC
CAIATGTYEQYF
>once|TRBV29-1|.|TRBJ2-3
TGCAGCGTTGAAAGGGGGCCTAGCGGGACAGATACGCAGTATTTT
CSVERGPSGTDTQYF
>few|TRBV5-5|TRBD2|TRBJ2-1
TGTGCCAGCAGCTTGGAGTCTAGCGGGAGTCGCTCCTACAATGAGCAGTTCTTC
CASSLESSGSRSYNEQFF
>.|TRBV14|.|TRBJ1-1
TGTGCCAGCAGCTCGGGACGGCCCATCCCTGAAGCTTTCTTT
CASSSGRPIPEAFF
>.|TRBV19|TRBD1|TRBJ1-3
TGTGCCAGTAGGACTACAGGGGCGGGAAACACCATATATTTT
CASRTTGAGNTIYF
>.|TRBV14|.|TRBJ1-1
TGTGCCAGCAGCACCCGTGGGATCGGGATATTGACTGAAGCTTTCTTT
CASSTRGIGILTEAFF
>.|TRBV7-2|.|TRBJ2-7
TGTGCCAGCAGCGTTACTATGTTTGAGCAGTACTTC
CASSVTMFEQYF
>few|TRBV2|TRBD2|TRBJ2-3
TGTGCCAGCAGTGAGCGGGGGGACGGACCGCAGTATTTT
CASSERGDGPQYF
>.|TRBV2|.|TRBJ2-2
TGTGCCAGCAGTGTCAGGACAAACACCGGGGAGCTGTTTTTT
CASSVRTNTGELFF
>.|TRBV6-1|.|TRBJ2-5
TGTGCCAGCAGTTATATCCAAGAGACCCAGTACTTC
CASSYIQETQYF
>.|TRBV29-1|.|TRBJ1-1
TGCAGCGTTGGGCAGATGAACACTGAAGCTTTCTTT
CSVGQMNTEAFF
>.|TRBV29-1|TRBD1|TRBJ2-5
TGCAGCGTTCTCCAGGGGGCGTGGGAGACCCAGTACTTC
CSVLQGAWETQYF